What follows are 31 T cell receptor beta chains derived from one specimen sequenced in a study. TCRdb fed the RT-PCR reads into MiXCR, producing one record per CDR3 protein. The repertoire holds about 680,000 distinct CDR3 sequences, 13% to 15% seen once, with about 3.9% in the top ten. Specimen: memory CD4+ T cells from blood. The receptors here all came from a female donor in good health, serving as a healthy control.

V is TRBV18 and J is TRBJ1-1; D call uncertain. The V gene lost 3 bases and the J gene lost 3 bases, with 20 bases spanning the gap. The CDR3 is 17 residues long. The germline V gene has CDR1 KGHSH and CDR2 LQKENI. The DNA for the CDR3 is TGTGCCAGCTCACCTCTCCCCTCTCACGGTGGATACACTGAAGCTTTCTTT. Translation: CASSPLPSHGGYTEAFF.

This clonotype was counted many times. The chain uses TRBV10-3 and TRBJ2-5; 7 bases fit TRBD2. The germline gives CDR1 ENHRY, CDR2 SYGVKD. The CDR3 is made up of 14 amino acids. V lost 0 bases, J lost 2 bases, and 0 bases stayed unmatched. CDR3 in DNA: TGTGCCATCAGTGAGTCGGGACTACAAGAGACCCAGTACTTC. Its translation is CAISESGLQETQYF.

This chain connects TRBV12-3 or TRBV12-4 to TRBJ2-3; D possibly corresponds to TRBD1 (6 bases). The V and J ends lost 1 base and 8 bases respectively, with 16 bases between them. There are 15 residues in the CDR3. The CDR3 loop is CASSLVSGVGVTQYF. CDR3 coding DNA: TGTGCCAGCAGTTTAGTATCAGGGGTCGGGGTTACGCAGTATTTT.

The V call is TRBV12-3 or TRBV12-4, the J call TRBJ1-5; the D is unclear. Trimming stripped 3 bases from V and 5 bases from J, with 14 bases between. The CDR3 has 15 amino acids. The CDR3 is CASSFRALGDQPQHF. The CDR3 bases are TGTGCCAGCAGTTTTCGCGCGTTGGGTGATCAGCCCCAGCATTTT.

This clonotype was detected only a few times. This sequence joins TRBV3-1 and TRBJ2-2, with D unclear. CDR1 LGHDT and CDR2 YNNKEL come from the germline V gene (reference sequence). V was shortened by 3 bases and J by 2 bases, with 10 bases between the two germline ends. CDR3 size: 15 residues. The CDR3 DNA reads TGTGCCAGCAGCCAGAGCCCTCCTAACACCGGGGAGCTGTTTTTT. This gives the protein CASSQSPPNTGELFF.

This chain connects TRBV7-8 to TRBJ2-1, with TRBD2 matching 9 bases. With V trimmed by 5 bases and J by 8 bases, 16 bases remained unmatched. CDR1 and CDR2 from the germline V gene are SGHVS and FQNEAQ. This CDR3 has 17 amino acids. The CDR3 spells CASSARAWRGGIDEQFF. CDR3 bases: TGTGCCAGCAGCGCCCGAGCGTGGCGGGGGGGCATTGATGAGCAGTTCTTC. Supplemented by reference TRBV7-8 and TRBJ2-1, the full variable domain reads GAGVSQSPRYKVAKRGQDVALRCDPISGHVSLFWYQQALGQGPEFLTYFQNEAQLDKSGLPSDRFFAERPEGSVSTLKIQRTQQEDSAVYLCASSARAWRGGIDEQFFGPGTRLTVL.

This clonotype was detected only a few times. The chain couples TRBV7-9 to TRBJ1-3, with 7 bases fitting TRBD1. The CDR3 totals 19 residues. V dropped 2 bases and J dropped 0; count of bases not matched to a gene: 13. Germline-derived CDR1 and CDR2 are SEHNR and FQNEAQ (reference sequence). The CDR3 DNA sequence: TGTGCCAGCAGCTTATCGGCCAAGGGGGCAGGCCACTCTGGAAACACCATATATTTT. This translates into CASSLSAKGAGHSGNTIYF.

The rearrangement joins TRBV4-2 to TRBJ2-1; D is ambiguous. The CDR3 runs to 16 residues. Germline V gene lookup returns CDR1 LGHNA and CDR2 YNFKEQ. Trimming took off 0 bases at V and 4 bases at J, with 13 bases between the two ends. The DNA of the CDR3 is TGTGCCAGCAGCCAAGATCCGGGCGGCGTGTACAATGAGCAGTTCTTC. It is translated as CASSQDPGGVYNEQFF.

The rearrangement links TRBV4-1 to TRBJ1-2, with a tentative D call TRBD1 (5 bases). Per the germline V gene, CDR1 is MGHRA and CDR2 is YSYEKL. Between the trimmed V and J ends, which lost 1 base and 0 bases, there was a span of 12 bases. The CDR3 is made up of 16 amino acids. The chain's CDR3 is CASSQGAGGSNYGYTF. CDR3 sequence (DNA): TGCGCCAGCAGCCAAGGGGCCGGGGGGTCTAACTATGGCTACACCTTC.

CDR3 protein: CASRPSGTGGTEAFF. Written as DNA, the CDR3 is TGTGCCAGCAGGCCAAGCGGGACAGGGGGCACTGAAGCTTTCTTT. The rearrangement uses TRBV6-2 or TRBV6-3 and TRBJ1-1, with 11 bases fitting TRBD1. The CDR3 spans 15 residues. V gave up 6 bases and J gave up 4 bases; unmatched junction bases: 7. Per germline, CDR1 MNHEY and CDR2 SVGEGT.

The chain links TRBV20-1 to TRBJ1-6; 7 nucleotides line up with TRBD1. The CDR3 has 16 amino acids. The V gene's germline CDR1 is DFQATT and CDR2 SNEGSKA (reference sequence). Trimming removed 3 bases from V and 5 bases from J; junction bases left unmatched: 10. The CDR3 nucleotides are TGCAGTGCTAGTTTTTCTCAGGACAGGCATAATTCACCCCTCCACTTT. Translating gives CSASFSQDRHNSPLHF.

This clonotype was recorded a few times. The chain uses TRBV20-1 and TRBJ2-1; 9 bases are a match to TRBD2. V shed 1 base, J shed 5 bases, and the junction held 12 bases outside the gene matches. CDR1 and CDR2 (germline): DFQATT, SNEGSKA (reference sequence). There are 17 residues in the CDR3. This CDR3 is CSARVRGSSGKNNEQFF. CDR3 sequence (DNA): TGCAGTGCTAGAGTTCGGGGGTCTAGCGGGAAAAACAATGAGCAGTTCTTC.

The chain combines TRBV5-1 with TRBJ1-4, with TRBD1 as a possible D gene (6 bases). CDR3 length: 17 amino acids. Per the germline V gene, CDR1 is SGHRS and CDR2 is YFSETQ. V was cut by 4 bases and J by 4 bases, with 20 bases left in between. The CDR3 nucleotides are TGCGCCAGCAGCCGATCTCCCACAGGGACACTTAATGAAAAACTGTTTTTT. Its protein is CASSRSPTGTLNEKLFF.

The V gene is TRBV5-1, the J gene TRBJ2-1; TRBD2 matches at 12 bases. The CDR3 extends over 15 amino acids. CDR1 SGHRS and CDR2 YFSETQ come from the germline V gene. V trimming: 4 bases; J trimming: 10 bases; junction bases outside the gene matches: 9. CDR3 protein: CASSIRLAGDGEQFF. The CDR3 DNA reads TGCGCCAGCAGCATTAGACTAGCGGGAGATGGCGAGCAGTTCTTC. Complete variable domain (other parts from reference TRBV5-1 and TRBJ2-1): KAGVTQTPRYLIKTRGQQVTLSCSPISGHRSVSWYQQTPGQGLQFLFEYFSETQRNKGNFPGRFSGRQFSNSRSEMNVSTLELGDSALYLCASSIRLAGDGEQFFGPGTRLTVL.

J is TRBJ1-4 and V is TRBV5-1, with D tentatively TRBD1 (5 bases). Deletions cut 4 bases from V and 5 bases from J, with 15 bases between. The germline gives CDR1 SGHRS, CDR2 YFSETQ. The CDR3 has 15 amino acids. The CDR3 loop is CASSLGHGVNEKLFF. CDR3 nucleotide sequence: TGCGCCAGCAGCCTAGGACATGGCGTGAATGAAAAACTGTTTTTT.

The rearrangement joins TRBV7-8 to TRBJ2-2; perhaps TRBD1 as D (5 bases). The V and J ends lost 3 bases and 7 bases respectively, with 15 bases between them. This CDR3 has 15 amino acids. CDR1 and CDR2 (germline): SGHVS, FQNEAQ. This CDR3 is CASSFSGIFGGELFF. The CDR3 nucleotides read TGTGCCAGCAGCTTCTCAGGGATTTTTGGCGGGGAGCTGTTTTTT.

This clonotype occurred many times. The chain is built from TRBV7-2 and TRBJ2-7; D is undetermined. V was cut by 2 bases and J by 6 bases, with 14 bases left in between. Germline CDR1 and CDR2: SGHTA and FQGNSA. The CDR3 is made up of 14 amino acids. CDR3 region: CASSLSRPAGEQYF. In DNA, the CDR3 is TGTGCCAGCAGCTTATCGCGACCGGCCGGCGAGCAGTACTTC.

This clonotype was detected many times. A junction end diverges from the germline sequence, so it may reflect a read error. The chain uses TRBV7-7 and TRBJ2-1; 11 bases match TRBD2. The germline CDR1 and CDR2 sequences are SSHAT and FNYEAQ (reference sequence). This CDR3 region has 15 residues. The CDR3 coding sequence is TGTGCTAGCAGCGTAGCGGGAGGGCCCAATATTGAGCAGTTCTTC. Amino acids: CASSVAGGPNIEQFF.

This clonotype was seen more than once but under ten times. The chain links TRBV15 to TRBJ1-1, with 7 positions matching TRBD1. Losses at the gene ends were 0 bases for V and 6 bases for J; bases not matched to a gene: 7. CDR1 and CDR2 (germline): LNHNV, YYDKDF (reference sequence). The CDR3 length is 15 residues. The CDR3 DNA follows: TGTGCCACCAGCAGAGACGACAGGGCTGGGGCTGAAGCTTTCTTT. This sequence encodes CATSRDDRAGAEAFF. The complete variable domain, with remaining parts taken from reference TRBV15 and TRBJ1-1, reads DAMVIQNPRYQVTQFGKPVTLSCSQTLNHNVMYWYQQKSSQAPKLLFHYYDKDFNNEADTPDNFQSRRPNTSFCFLDIRSPGLGDTAMYLCATSRDDRAGAEAFFGQGTRLTVV.

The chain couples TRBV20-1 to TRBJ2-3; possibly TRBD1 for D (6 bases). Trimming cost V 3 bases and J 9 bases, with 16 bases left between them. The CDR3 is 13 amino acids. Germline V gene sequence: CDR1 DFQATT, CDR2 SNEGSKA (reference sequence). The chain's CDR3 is CSASSPNRVTQYF. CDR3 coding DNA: TGCAGTGCTAGCTCCCCCAACAGGGTAACGCAGTATTTT.

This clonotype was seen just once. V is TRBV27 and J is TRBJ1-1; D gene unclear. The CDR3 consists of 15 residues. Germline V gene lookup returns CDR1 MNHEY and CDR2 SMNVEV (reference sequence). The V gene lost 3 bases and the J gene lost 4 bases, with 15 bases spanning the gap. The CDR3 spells CASSLRGRMGTEAFF. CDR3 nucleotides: TGTGCCAGCAGTTTGAGAGGGAGGATGGGCACTGAAGCTTTCTTT.

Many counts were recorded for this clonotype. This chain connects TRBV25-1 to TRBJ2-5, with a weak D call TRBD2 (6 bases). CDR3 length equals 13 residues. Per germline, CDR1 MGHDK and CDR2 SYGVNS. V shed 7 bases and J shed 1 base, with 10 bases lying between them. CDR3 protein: CASMHGGQETQYF. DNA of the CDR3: TGTGCCAGCATGCACGGGGGCCAAGAGACCCAGTACTTC.

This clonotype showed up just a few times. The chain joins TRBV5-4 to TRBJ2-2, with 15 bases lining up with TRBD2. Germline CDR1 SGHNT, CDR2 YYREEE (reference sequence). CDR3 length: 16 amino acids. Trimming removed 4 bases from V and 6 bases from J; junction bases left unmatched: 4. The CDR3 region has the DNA TGTGCCAGCAGCACCCGGACTAGCGGGAGGGCCGGGGAGCTGTTTTTT. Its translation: CASSTRTSGRAGELFF. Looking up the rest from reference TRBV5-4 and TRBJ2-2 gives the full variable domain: ETGVTQSPTHLIKTRGQQVTLRCSSQSGHNTVSWYQQALGQGPQFIFQYYREEENGRGNFPPRFSGLQFPNYSSELNVNALELDDSALYLCASSTRTSGRAGELFFGEGSRLTVL.

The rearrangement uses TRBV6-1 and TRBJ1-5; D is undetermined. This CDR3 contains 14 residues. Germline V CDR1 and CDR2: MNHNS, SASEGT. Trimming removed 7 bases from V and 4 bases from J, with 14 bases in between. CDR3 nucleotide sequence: TGTGCCAGCACCCTGGGGTACGAAAATCAGCCCCAGCATTTT. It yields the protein CASTLGYENQPQHF.

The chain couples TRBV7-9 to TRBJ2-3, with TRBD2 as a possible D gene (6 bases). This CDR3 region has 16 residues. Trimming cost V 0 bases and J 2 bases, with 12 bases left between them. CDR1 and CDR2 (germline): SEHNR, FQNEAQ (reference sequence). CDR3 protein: CASSLARSGLTDTQYF. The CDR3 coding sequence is TGTGCCAGCAGCTTAGCGAGGAGCGGGCTCACAGATACGCAGTATTTT.

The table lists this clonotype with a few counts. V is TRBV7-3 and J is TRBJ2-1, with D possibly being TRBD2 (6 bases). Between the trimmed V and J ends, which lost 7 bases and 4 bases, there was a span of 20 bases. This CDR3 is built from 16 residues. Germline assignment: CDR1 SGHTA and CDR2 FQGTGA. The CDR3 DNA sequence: TGTGCCAGCACGTCCGGGACTCTTCTACCATACAATGAGCAGTTCTTC. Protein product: CASTSGTLLPYNEQFF.

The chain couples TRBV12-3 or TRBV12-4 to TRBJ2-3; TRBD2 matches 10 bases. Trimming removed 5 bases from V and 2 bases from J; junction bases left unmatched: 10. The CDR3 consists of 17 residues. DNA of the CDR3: TGTGCCAGCAGTCCAATCCTCACTAGCGGGACCACAGATACGCAGTATTTT. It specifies CASSPILTSGTTDTQYF.

Here the CDR3 DNA reads TGTGCCAGCAGTTCCGGACTGAGGGGCTACACCTTC. The encoded protein is CASSSGLRGYTF. This sequence joins TRBV27 and TRBJ1-2; D gene uncertain. V lost 4 bases, J lost 8 bases, and 11 bases lay in between. CDR1 is MNHEY, CDR2 SMNVEV, per germline (reference sequence). The CDR3 is made up of 12 amino acids.

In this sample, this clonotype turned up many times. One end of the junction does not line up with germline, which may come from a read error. The CDR3 DNA follows: TGCAGCGCTAGAGACTCTAGCGGGAGAAGCAATGAGCAGTTCTTC. This translates into CSARDSSGRSNEQFF. The rearrangement joins TRBV20-1 to TRBJ2-1, with TRBD2 matching 10 bases. Germline V CDR1 and CDR2: DFQATT, SNEGSKA (reference sequence). This CDR3 has 15 residues.

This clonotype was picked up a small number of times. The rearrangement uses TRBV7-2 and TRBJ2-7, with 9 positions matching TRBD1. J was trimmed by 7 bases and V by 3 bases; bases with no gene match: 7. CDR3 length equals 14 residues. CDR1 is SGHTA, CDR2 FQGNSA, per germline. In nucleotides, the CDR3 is TGTGCCAGCAGCTTCGGACAGGGGCTTTGGGAGCAGTACTTC. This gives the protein CASSFGQGLWEQYF.

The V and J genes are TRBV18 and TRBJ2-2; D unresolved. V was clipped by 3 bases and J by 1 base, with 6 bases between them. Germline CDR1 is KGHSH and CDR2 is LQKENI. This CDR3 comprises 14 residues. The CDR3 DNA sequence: TGTGCCAGCTCACCGGCCTTGAACACCGGGGAGCTGTTTTTT. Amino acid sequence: CASSPALNTGELFF.